The TCR beta chain described here comes from a study of control samples from healthy donors and cancer patients. Germline V CDR1 and CDR2: ENHRY, SYGVKD. V lost 0 bases to trimming and J lost 1 base, with 8 bases between them. The CDR3 runs 15 residues. Profiled with immunoSEQ multiplex PCR; TCRdb holds only in-frame clones, not every one. The sample contains more than 100,000 clones, roughly 90% of which appear only once. The receptor comes from a man aged 60 to 75 with lung cancer. Specimen: PBMCs. The chain carries TRBV10-3 and TRBJ2-3; no definite D call. The CDR3 DNA is TGTGCCATCAGTGAGTCAAGGGAACGCACAGATACGCAGTATTTT. Residues: CAISESRERTDTQYF.